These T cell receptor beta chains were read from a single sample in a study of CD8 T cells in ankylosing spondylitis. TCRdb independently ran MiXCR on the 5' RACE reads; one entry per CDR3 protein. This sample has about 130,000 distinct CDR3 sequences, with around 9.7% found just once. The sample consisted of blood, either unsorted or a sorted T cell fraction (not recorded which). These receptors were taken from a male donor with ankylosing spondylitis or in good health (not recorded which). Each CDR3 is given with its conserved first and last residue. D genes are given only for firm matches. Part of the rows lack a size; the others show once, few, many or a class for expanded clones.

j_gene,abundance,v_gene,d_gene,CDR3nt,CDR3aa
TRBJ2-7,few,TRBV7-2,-,TGTGCCAGCAGCTTAGGAGCGGTCTCCTACGAGCAGTACTTC,CASSLGAVSYEQYF
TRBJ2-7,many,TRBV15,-,TGTGCCACCAGCAGAGTTCCAGCCTACGAGCAGTACTTC,CATSRVPAYEQYF
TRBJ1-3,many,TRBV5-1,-,TGCGCCAGCAGCTTGGACGGTTCCCCTCTTGGAAACACCATATATTTT,CASSLDGSPLGNTIYF
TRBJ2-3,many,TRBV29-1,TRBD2,TGCAGCGTTGATAATCTGACTAGCGGGCTAACAGATACGCAGTATTTT,CSVDNLTSGLTDTQYF
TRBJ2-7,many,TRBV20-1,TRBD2,TGCAGTGCCGGTGGTGCGGGAGTGGCCGTAATCTCCTACGAGCAGTACTTC,CSAGGAGVAVISYEQYF
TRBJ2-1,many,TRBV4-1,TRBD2,TGCGCCAGCAGCCAAGTCCCCCGGACTAGCGGGAAAAATGAGCAGTTCTTC,CASSQVPRTSGKNEQFF
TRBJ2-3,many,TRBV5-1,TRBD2,TGCGCCAGCAGCCCAGGACTAGCGGGAGATACGCAGTATTTT,CASSPGLAGDTQYF
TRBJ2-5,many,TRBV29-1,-,TGCAGCGTTGAATGGGGAGGGGGCCGAACCCAGTACTTC,CSVEWGGGRTQYF
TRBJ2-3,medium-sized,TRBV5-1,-,TGCGCCAGCAGCCCGGAATATAGCACAGATACGCAGTATTTT,CASSPEYSTDTQYF
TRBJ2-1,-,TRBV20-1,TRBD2,TGCAGTGCCCACCCCTGGACTAGCGGGACCTACAATGAGCAGTTCTTC,CSAHPWTSGTYNEQFF
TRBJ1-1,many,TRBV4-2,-,TGTGCCAGCAGCCAAGATGAGCGCCAGGCCCATGAAGCTTTCTTT,CASSQDERQAHEAFF
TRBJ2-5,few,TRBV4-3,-,TGCGCCAGCAGCCAAGATCTCGGGCCGGGAGAGACCCAGTACTTC,CASSQDLGPGETQYF
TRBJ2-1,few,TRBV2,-,TGTGCCAGCAGTGACTCTAGGCTAGCGAACAATGAGCAGTTCTTC,CASSDSRLANNEQFF
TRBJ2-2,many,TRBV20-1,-,TGCAGTGCTGCAGACACGAGACAAAACACCGGGGAGCTGTTTTTT,CSAADTRQNTGELFF
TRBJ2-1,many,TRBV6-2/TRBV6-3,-,TGTGCCAGCAGTTCAACAGGGTCCTACAATGAGCAGTTCTTC,CASSSTGSYNEQFF
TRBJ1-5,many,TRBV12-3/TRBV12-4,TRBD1,TGTGCCAGCAGGTTACAGGGGAGAAGCAATCAGCCCCAGCATTTT,CASRLQGRSNQPQHF
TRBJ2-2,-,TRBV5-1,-,TGCGCCAGCAGCCCGACTAGTTCCATCGGGGAGCTGTTTTTT,CASSPTSSIGELFF
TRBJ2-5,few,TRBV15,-,TGTGCCACCAGCAGAGATTGGTCCGGAGGGGGTCCTGGGGAGACCCAGTACTTC,CATSRDWSGGGPGETQYF
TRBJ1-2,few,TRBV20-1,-,TGCAGTGCTACTCAGGGCCGTGGCTACACCTTC,CSATQGRGYTF
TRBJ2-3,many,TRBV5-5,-,TGTGCCAGCAGCTTGTATGGGGGAGTGAACACAGATACGCAGTATTTT,CASSLYGGVNTDTQYF
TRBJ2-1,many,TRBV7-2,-,TGTGCCAGCAGCTTCAACCGCGACAATGAGCAGTTCTTC,CASSFNRDNEQFF
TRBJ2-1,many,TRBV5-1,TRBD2,TGCGCCAGCAGCTTGGTACTAGCGGGTATTGAGCAGTTCTTC,CASSLVLAGIEQFF
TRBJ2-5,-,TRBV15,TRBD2,TGTGCCACCAGCAGAGATTTGGGGACTAGCGGACGACAAGAGACCCAGTACTTC,CATSRDLGTSGRQETQYF
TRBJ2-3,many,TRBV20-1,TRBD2,TGCAGTGCTTTCAGCGGGGAGGGCACAGATACGCAGTATTTT,CSAFSGEGTDTQYF
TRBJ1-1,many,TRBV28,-,TGTGCCAGCAGTCCGGGGGGGGAGACTGAAGCTTTCTTT,CASSPGGETEAFF
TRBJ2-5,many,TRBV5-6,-,TGTGCCAGCAGCTCACCGACAGGAGGGCAAGAGACCCAGTACTTC,CASSSPTGGQETQYF
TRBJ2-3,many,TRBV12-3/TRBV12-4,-,TGTGCCAGCAATTCGGTCGGGGTAGATACGCAGTATTTT,CASNSVGVDTQYF
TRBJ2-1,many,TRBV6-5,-,TGTGCCAGCAGTTACTTCATTGAGCAGTTCTTC,CASSYFIEQFF
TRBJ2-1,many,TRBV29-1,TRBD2,TGCAGCGTCCAAACTAGCGAGACAACATACAATGAGCAGTTCTTC,CSVQTSETTYNEQFF
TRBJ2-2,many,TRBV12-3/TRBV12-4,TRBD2,TGTGCCAGCACCTATAGCGGGACAAACACCGGGGAGCTGTTTTTT,CASTYSGTNTGELFF
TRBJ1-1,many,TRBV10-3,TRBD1,TGTGCCATCAGGGGGACAGGGGACCCTGAAGCTTTCTTT,CAIRGTGDPEAFF
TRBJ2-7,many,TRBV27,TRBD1,TGTGCCAGCAGTTCCACGACAGGGGGTAGCTACGAGCAGTACTTC,CASSSTTGGSYEQYF
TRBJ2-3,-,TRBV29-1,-,TGCAGCGTTGAAGAACTCACAGATACGCAGTATTTT,CSVEELTDTQYF
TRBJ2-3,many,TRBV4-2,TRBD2,TGTGCCAGCAGCCGTGTGTCTAGCGGGAGCACAGATACGCAGTATTTT,CASSRVSSGSTDTQYF
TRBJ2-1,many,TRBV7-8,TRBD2,TGTGCCAGCAGCCTAGGGGAGGGGAATGAGCAGTTCTTC,CASSLGEGNEQFF
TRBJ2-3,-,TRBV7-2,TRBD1,TGTGCCAGCAGCTTAACAGGGGGGTACCGCACAGATACGCAGTATTTT,CASSLTGGYRTDTQYF
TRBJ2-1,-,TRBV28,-,TGTGCCAGCATCATGCCCGGGGCGGGATACAATGAGCAGTTCTTC,CASIMPGAGYNEQFF
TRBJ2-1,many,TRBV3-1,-,TGTGCCAGCAGCCACCTAAGTCGGGACAATGAGCAGTTCTTC,CASSHLSRDNEQFF
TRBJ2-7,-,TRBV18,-,TGTGCCAGCTCGTCTGCGGGGGCGCGCGACGAGCAGTACTTC,CASSSAGARDEQYF
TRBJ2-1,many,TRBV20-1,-,TGCAGTGCTATTTTGAGTAGCGGAAATGAGCAGTTCTTC,CSAILSSGNEQFF
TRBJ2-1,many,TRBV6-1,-,TGTGCCAGCAGGTTCGGCGCCAACAATGAGCAGTTCTTC,CASRFGANNEQFF
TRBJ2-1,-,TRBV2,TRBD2,TGTGCCAGCAGAGGCGGGAGGATCCACTCCTACAATGAGCAGTTCTTC,CASRGGRIHSYNEQFF
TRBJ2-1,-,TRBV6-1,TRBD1,TGTGCCAGCAGTGTTGACAGGGTGGGGAATGAGCAGTTCTTC,CASSVDRVGNEQFF
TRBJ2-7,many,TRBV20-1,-,TGCAGTGCTAGGGACGGATCCTACGAGCAGTACTTC,CSARDGSYEQYF
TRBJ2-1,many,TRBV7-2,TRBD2,TGTGCCAGCAGCTCCTCCGGGGGGGGGTACAATGAGCAGTTCTTC,CASSSSGGGYNEQFF
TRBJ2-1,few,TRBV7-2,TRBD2,TGTGCCAGCAGCGGGACTAGCGGGAATCTCAATGAGCAGTTCTTC,CASSGTSGNLNEQFF